The next 15 T cell receptor beta chains were all read from a single sample in a study of T cell clones after liver transplantation. Repertoires were generated with immunoSEQ multiplex PCR, while TCRdb's copy carries only in-frame clones and drops some. This table holds tens of thousands of clones, around four fifths found once. Sequencing used CD4+ T cells from blood, obtained 45 to 46 months after liver transplant. The receptors originated from a human patient who received a liver transplant. Some T cells may possibly be graft donor cells.

The chain couples TRBV28 to TRBJ1-2, with D maybe TRBD1 (6 bases). V was pared by 5 bases and J by 8 bases, with 15 bases between. The germline CDR1 and CDR2 sequences are MDHEN and SYDVKM. This CDR3 has 13 amino acids. The CDR3 nucleotides are TGTGCCAGCAGTACACCCCAGGGGAGGGGCTACACCTTC. Translation: CASSTPQGRGYTF.

The gene calls are TRBV4-3 and TRBJ2-7; D uncertain. The CDR3 is 14 amino acids. Germline V CDR1 and CDR2: LGHNA, YSLEER. Trimming stripped 0 bases from V and 3 bases from J, with 9 bases between. CDR3 loop: CASSQDRGSYEQYF. In nucleotides, the CDR3 is TGCGCCAGCAGCCAAGATCGAGGCAGCTACGAGCAGTACTTC.

This clone has only a few counts. The J gene is TRBJ2-2, the V gene TRBV11-2, with unresolved D. Germline-derived CDR1 and CDR2 are SGHAT and FQNNGV. This CDR3 spans 13 amino acids. The V end was cut by 2 bases, the J end by 8 bases, with 9 bases between. This chain's CDR3 is CASSLRVSGELFF. CDR3 nucleotide sequence: TGTGCCAGCAGCTTAAGGGTTTCGGGGGAGCTGTTTTTT. Drawing the rest from reference TRBV11-2 and TRBJ2-2, the complete variable domain is EAGVAQSPRYKIIEKRQSVAFWCNPISGHATLYWYQQILGQGPKLLIQFQNNGVVDDSQLPKDRFSAERLKGVDSTLKIQPAKLEDSAVYLCASSLRVSGELFFGEGSRLTVL.

The genes are TRBV18 and TRBJ2-1, with D possibly being TRBD2 (7 bases). The V end was cut by 4 bases, the J end by 5 bases, with 9 bases between. Germline V gene sequence: CDR1 KGHSH, CDR2 LQKENI. This CDR3 region has 13 residues. CDR3 nucleotide sequence: TGTGCCAGCTCACGAGGGGGGGACAATGAGCAGTTCTTC. This codes for CASSRGGDNEQFF.

This clone was seen a few times. The rearrangement uses TRBV5-1 and TRBJ2-7; D is ambiguous. Per germline, CDR1 SGHRS and CDR2 YFSETQ. This CDR3 has 14 residues. The V end lost 3 bases, the J end lost 2 bases, and 12 bases lay between the germline ends. DNA for the CDR3: TGCGCCAGCAGCTCCACAAGTCCGACCTACGAGCAGTACTTC. Amino acids: CASSSTSPTYEQYF.

V is TRBV19 and J is TRBJ1-5; 7 bases fit TRBD1. Germline V gene sequence: CDR1 LNHDA, CDR2 SQIVND (reference sequence). J was trimmed by 7 bases and V by 3 bases; bases with no gene match: 3. CDR3 length: 13 residues. DNA for the CDR3: TGTGCCAGTAGTATGAGGGGGCAACAGCCCCAGCATTTT. Translating it yields CASSMRGQQPQHF.

The V call is TRBV19, the J call TRBJ1-1, with a weak D call TRBD1 (6 bases). CDR1 LNHDA and CDR2 SQIVND come from the germline V gene (reference sequence). The CDR3 is made up of 14 amino acids. Between the trimmed V and J ends, which lost 7 bases and 3 bases, there was a span of 15 bases. CDR3 region: CASISRDTHTEAFF. The DNA of the CDR3 is TGTGCCAGTATCTCCCGGGACACCCACACTGAAGCTTTCTTT.

CDR3 residues: CASSYKGGGAYEQYF. Written as DNA, the CDR3 is TGTGCCAGCAGTTACAAGGGTGGGGGCGCCTACGAGCAGTACTTC. The V and J genes are TRBV6-5 and TRBJ2-7; D is possibly TRBD1 (6 bases). Trimming removed 2 bases at V and 2 bases at J, with 13 bases between. This CDR3 has 15 amino acids. Per the germline V gene, CDR1 is MNHEY and CDR2 is SVGAGI.

This sequence joins TRBV27 and TRBJ2-1, with 9 bases that match TRBD1. Germline V gene data show CDR1 as MNHEY and CDR2 as SMNVEV (reference sequence). Trimming cost V 1 base and J 2 bases; bases outside gene matches: 12. This CDR3 has 19 amino acids. The CDR3 loop reads CASSLWDREPFRTYNEQFF. As DNA, the CDR3 is TGTGCCAGCAGTTTATGGGACAGGGAACCCTTTAGGACCTACAATGAGCAGTTCTTC.

V usage is TRBV10-3 and J usage is TRBJ2-1, with 13 bases identical to TRBD2. The CDR3 is 18 residues long. Trimming cost V 4 bases and J 6 bases; bases outside gene matches: 12. Germline V gives CDR1 ENHRY, CDR2 SYGVKD. DNA of the CDR3: TGTGCCATCAGTGCGGGGACTAGCGGGACTCTCCTGACCAATGAGCAGTTCTTC. Translation: CAISAGTSGTLLTNEQFF.

This clone was detected a few times. J is TRBJ1-4 and V is TRBV4-1, with TRBD1 as a possible D gene (6 bases). Per germline, CDR1 MGHRA and CDR2 YSYEKL. Trimming took off 4 bases at V and 7 bases at J, with 10 bases between the two ends. There are 13 residues in the CDR3. The CDR3 protein is CASSPWDTEKLFF. For the CDR3, the DNA is TGCGCCAGCAGCCCTTGGGACACTGAAAAACTGTTTTTT.

Points on this clone: This specimen includes other DNA sequences encoding the same CDR3. The chain combines TRBV5-1 with TRBJ2-1; 9 bases match TRBD2. This CDR3 spans 15 amino acids. J was trimmed by 4 bases and V by 4 bases; bases with no gene match: 6. The germline V gene encodes CDR1 SGHRS and CDR2 YFSETQ. The chain's CDR3 is CASSPLAGGYNEQFF. CDR3 nucleotide sequence: TGCGCCAGCAGCCCTCTCGCGGGAGGGTACAATGAGCAGTTCTTC.

This clone was observed a single time. The rearrangement uses TRBV5-1 and TRBJ1-3; tentatively, D is TRBD1 (5 bases). The length of the CDR3 is 15 residues. V was cut by 2 bases and J by 0 bases, with 9 bases left in between. The germline gives CDR1 SGHRS, CDR2 YFSETQ. CDR3 amino acids: CASSFDSTSGNTIYF. The CDR3 DNA reads TGCGCCAGCAGCTTCGACAGTACCTCTGGAAACACCATATATTTT.

This clone was found a few times. The chain links TRBV29-1 to TRBJ2-1; 11 bases fit TRBD2. Trimming took 4 bases from V and 5 from J; bases not matched to a gene: 7. Looked up from germline, CDR1 is SQVTM and CDR2 is ANQGSEA. The CDR3 spans 15 residues. The CDR3: CSVASLAGGDNEQFF. The DNA for the CDR3 is TGCAGCGTTGCCTCGTTAGCGGGAGGGGACAATGAGCAGTTCTTC.

This chain joins TRBV27 and TRBJ2-1; 10 positions match TRBD2. V was clipped by 5 bases and J by 10 bases; unmatched bases: 14. This CDR3 spans 16 amino acids. The germline V gene has CDR1 MNHEY and CDR2 SMNVEV (reference sequence). Written as DNA, the CDR3 is TGTGCCAGCAGTGCCCTGGGGACTAGCGCCTCCGGGGAGCAGTTCTTC. Its protein is CASSALGTSASGEQFF.